Detailed here is one TCR beta chain. Its antigen is not identified. These data belong to a study of shared clonotypes between healthy human individuals. Study summary: Each donor's CD4 naive and CD4 memory cells filled three plates apiece, CD8 naive two, and CD8 memory one.

Findings of the study overall: The study generally estimated greater richness for naive than memory subsets.

CDR3 length: 16 residues. Trimming took off 5 bases at V and 1 base at J, with 15 bases between the two ends. The germline V gene has CDR1 SGHAT and CDR2 FQDESV (reference sequence). TCRdb's copy holds only in-frame clones and misses some; the assay was immunoSEQ multiplex PCR. This sample has approximately 97,000 clones; about two thirds occur once, and the top ten carry about 45%. Donors included only healthy HIV-negative adults lacking recent acute infections or vaccinations. CD45RO+ cells and CCR7-negative CD45RA+ TemRA cells were combined as CD8 memory. The receptor comes from a man younger than 45 in good health. The chain carries TRBV11-1 and TRBJ2-1; D may be TRBD2 (5 bases). The sequenced sample was memory CD8+ T cells sorted from blood. Subset reported: CD45RO+ cells pooled with CCR7-negative TemRA cells. The DNA for the CDR3 is TGTGCCAGCAGCGCCGGGGATAAAAGATCCTACAATGAGCAGTTCTTC. Its protein is CASSAGDKRSYNEQFF.